A single T cell receptor (beta chain) is shown here with its context. The data are from a study of technical replicates of blood from a handful of donors. Libraries were prepared by immunoSEQ multiplex PCR; TCRdb keeps only in-frame clonotypes and omits some of them. The sample holds tens of thousands of clones, approximately 94% seen once. This CDR3 spans 13 amino acids. V shed 4 bases, J shed 4 bases, and the junction held 2 bases outside the gene matches. Germline V gene lookup returns CDR1 SGHDN and CDR2 FVKESK. The chain is built from TRBV14 and TRBJ2-7, with 9 bases that match TRBD1. This TCR was sampled from a human donor in good health. The specimen was T cells isolated from PBMCs. The CDR3 sequence is CASSPDRGYEQYF. CDR3 nucleotides: TGTGCCAGCAGCCCGGACAGGGGATACGAGCAGTACTTC.